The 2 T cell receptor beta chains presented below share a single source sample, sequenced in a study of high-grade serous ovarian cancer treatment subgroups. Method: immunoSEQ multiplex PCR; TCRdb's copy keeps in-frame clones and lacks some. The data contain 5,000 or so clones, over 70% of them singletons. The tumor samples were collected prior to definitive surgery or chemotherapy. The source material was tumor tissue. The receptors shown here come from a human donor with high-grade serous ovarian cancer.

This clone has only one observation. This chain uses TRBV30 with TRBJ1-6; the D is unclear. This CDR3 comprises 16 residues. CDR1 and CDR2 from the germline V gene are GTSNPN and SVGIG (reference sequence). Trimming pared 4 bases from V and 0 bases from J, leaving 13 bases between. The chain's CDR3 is CAWNSPLSSYNSPLHF. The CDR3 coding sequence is TGTGCCTGGAACTCTCCCCTGAGCTCCTATAATTCACCCCTCCACTTT. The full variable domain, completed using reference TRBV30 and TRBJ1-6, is SQTIHQWPATLVQPVGSPLSLECTVEGTSNPNLYWYRQAAGRGLQLLFYSVGIGQISSEVPQNLSASRPQDRQFILSSKKLLLSDSGFYLCAWNSPLSSYNSPLHFGNGTRLTVT.

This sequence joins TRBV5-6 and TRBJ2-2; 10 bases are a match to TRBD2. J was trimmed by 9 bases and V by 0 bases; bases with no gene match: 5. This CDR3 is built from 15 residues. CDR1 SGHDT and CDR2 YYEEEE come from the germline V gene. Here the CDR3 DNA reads TGTGCCAGCAGCTTGGGCCTAGCGGGGGATCGGGAGCTGTTTTTT. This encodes CASSLGLAGDRELFF.